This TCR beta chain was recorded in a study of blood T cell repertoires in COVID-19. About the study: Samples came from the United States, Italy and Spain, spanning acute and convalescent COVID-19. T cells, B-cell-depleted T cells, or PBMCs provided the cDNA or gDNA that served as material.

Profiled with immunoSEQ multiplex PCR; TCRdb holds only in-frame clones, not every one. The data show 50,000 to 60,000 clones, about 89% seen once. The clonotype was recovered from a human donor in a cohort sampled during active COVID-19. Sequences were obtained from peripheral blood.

CDR3 region: CASSIGRSQPQHF. For the CDR3, the DNA is TGTGCCAGTAGTATCGGGAGGAGTCAGCCCCAGCATTTT. The chain is built from TRBV19 and TRBJ1-5; no firm D call. CDR3 length: 13 residues. The V gene lost 3 bases and the J gene lost 6 bases, with 9 bases spanning the gap. Looked up from germline, CDR1 is LNHDA and CDR2 is SQIVND (reference sequence).